The 18 T cell receptor beta chains reported below all come from one sample, sequenced in a study of beta chain features in type 1 diabetes. Whole-study results and caveats: A moderate, significant TCRB CDR3 shortening appeared in type 1 diabetes across four CD4+ subsets.

These receptors' targets are unknown. Sequenced material consisted of expressed TCRB transcripts (all of the isolated RNA was reverse transcribed). Profiled with immunoSEQ multiplex PCR; TCRdb holds only in-frame clones, not every one. Among some 350,000 clones listed, approximately 13% were seen once. The sequencing sample was made of naive CD4+ T cells from blood. These receptors were taken from a woman aged 18-29 years with type 1 diabetes.

This clone was counted a few times. The chain joins TRBV30 to TRBJ2-7; TRBD2 agrees at 9 bases. V lost 0 bases and J lost 1; bases outside the gene matches: 7. There are 16 residues in the CDR3. Germline CDR1 reads GTSNPN; CDR2 reads SVGIG (reference sequence). The CDR3 region is CAWSVLAGGRSYEQYF. The CDR3 bases are TGTGCCTGGAGTGTACTCGCGGGAGGGAGATCCTACGAGCAGTACTTC.

This clone was seen a few times. The sample contains more than one DNA sequence encoding this CDR3. The chain recombines TRBV5-4 with TRBJ2-5, with D possibly TRBD1 on 6 matching bases. The V gene lost 0 bases and the J gene lost 3 bases, with 9 bases spanning the gap. CDR1 SGHNT and CDR2 YYREEE come from the germline V gene (reference sequence). This CDR3 is built from 14 residues. For the CDR3, the DNA is TGTGCCAGCAGCTTGGTGAACAGGGAAGAGACCCAGTACTTC. Residues: CASSLVNREETQYF.

For this clone: The sample contains more than one DNA sequence encoding this CDR3. The chain couples TRBV30 to TRBJ1-1; D is unclear. The germline V gene has CDR1 GTSNPN and CDR2 SVGIG (reference sequence). There are 13 residues in the CDR3. With 0 bases removed from V and 6 bases from J, the gap between germline ends came to 11 bases. CDR3 in amino acids: CAWSVQGSSEAFF. The CDR3 DNA reads as TGTGCCTGGAGTGTGCAAGGGAGTTCTGAAGCTTTCTTT.

In its sample, this clone was seen a few times. The chain combines TRBV19 with TRBJ2-2; D is undetermined. V was clipped by 0 bases and J by 5 bases, with 10 bases between them. The CDR3 has 15 residues. Germline CDR1 and CDR2: LNHDA and SQIVND (reference sequence). The CDR3 protein is CASSIDTHGTGELFF. In DNA, the CDR3 is TGTGCCAGTAGTATAGACACCCACGGGACCGGGGAGCTGTTTTTT.

This clone was detected a few times. V and J are TRBV6-5 and TRBJ1-1; unclear D gene. This CDR3 spans 13 amino acids. Germline lookup yields CDR1 MNHEY and CDR2 SVGAGI. The germline V and J ends were trimmed by 3 bases and 1 base, with 6 bases remaining between them. The CDR3 is CASSYQSNTEAFF. The CDR3 DNA is TGTGCCAGCAGTTATCAGTCGAACACTGAAGCTTTCTTT.

There are a few counts of this clone. J is TRBJ2-7 and V is TRBV28, with 12 bases lining up with TRBD2. CDR1 and CDR2 (germline): MDHEN, SYDVKM. This CDR3 is 15 amino acids long. The trim removed 3 bases at V and 2 bases at J, leaving 2 bases unmatched. The CDR3 spells CASSLRTSGTYEQYF. CDR3 nucleotide sequence: TGTGCCAGCAGTTTGCGGACTAGCGGGACCTACGAGCAGTACTTC.

The gene calls are TRBV6-1 and TRBJ2-1, with D perhaps TRBD2 (5 bases). The V and J ends lost 6 bases and 8 bases respectively, with 14 bases between them. The CDR3 extends over 13 amino acids. Germline assignment: CDR1 MNHNS and CDR2 SASEGT. The DNA for the CDR3 is TGTGCCAGCAGGCTGGCCGGGGTCTATGAGCAGTTCTTC. This translates into CASRLAGVYEQFF.

This clone was observed a few times. The gene calls are TRBV5-1 and TRBJ2-3, with D possibly TRBD1 on 6 matching bases. With 4 bases removed from V and 3 bases from J, the gap between germline ends came to 21 bases. Germline V gives CDR1 SGHRS, CDR2 YFSETQ. The CDR3 runs to 17 residues. Here the CDR3 reads CASSRGNAGGRTDTQYF. Written as DNA, the CDR3 is TGCGCCAGCAGCAGGGGGAATGCCGGAGGTAGGACAGATACGCAGTATTTT.

This chain connects TRBV20-1 to TRBJ1-2; TRBD1 matches 11 bases. Looked up from germline, CDR1 is DFQATT and CDR2 is SNEGSKA (reference sequence). The CDR3 is made up of 11 amino acids. CDR3 DNA: TGCAGGGGGGGACAGGGGGATGGCTACACCTTC. Translation: CRGGQGDGYTF.

This clone was observed a few times. The chain joins TRBV2 to TRBJ2-2, with 11 bases identical to TRBD2. The CDR3 covers 14 residues. The germline V gene has CDR1 SNHLY and CDR2 FYNNEI. The ends lost 11 bases at V and 1 base at J; junction bases unmatched: 3. The CDR3 bases are TGTGCCGGAGGACTAGCGGGGAACACCGGGGAGCTGTTTTTT. It specifies CAGGLAGNTGELFF. The full variable domain, rest sourced from reference TRBV2 and TRBJ2-2, is EPEVTQTPSHQVTQMGQEVILRCVPISNHLYFYWYRQILGQKVEFLVSFYNNEISEKSEIFDDQFSVERPDGSNFTLKIRSTKLEDSAMYFCAGGLAGNTGELFFGEGSRLTVL.

The V gene is TRBV30, the J gene TRBJ2-3; D perhaps matches TRBD2 (6 bases). Looked up from germline, CDR1 is GTSNPN and CDR2 is SVGIG (reference sequence). CDR3 length: 15 residues. V gave up 2 bases and J gave up 0 bases, with 12 bases separating them. As DNA, the CDR3 is TGTGCCTGGAGTCCTTCTAGCGCGAGCACAGATACGCAGTATTTT. Amino acids: CAWSPSSASTDTQYF. The variable domain in full, completed from reference TRBV30 and TRBJ2-3, reads SQTIHQWPATLVQPVGSPLSLECTVEGTSNPNLYWYRQAAGRGLQLLFYSVGIGQISSEVPQNLSASRPQDRQFILSSKKLLLSDSGFYLCAWSPSSASTDTQYFGPGTRLTVL.

This chain joins TRBV29-1 and TRBJ2-5, with 12 nucleotides matching TRBD1. V shed 3 bases, J shed 5 bases, and the junction held 1 base outside the gene matches. The CDR3 is made up of 13 amino acids. Germline CDR1 reads SQVTM; CDR2 reads ANQGSEA. CDR3 loop: CSVDGTGGETQYF. Written as DNA, the CDR3 is TGCAGCGTTGATGGGACAGGGGGCGAGACCCAGTACTTC.

The chain recombines TRBV28 with TRBJ1-2, with a possible D match to TRBD1 (6 bases). The CDR3 consists of 12 residues. The V end lost 2 bases, the J end lost 6 bases, and 7 bases lay between the germline ends. Germline-derived CDR1 and CDR2 are MDHEN and SYDVKM. The CDR3 loop reads CASSLQGNGYTF. DNA for the CDR3: TGTGCCAGCAGTTTACAGGGGAATGGCTACACCTTC.

This clone was counted a few times. This chain connects TRBV21-1 to TRBJ2-7; the D call of TRBD2 is as the table states it, not checked on the DNA. TRBV21-1 is shown as a pseudogene. The CDR3 loop spans 17 amino acids. CDR3 nucleotides: TGTGCCAGCAGCAATGGACGCGACTACCCTAGCTCCTACGAGCAGTACGTC. It encodes CASSNGRDYPSSYEQYV.

Here the CDR3 reads CASSWDRVNGYTF. The CDR3 DNA reads TGCGCCAGCAGCTGGGACAGGGTGAATGGCTACACCTTC. The chain has TRBV5-1 and TRBJ1-2, with 9 bases aligning to TRBD1. The germline V gene has CDR1 SGHRS and CDR2 YFSETQ. The CDR3 spans 13 residues. After removal of 3 bases from V and 6 bases from J, the junction contained 3 bases not matched to a gene.

V and J are TRBV28 and TRBJ1-5; D perhaps matches TRBD1 (6 bases). V lost 7 bases to trimming and J lost 6 bases, with 19 bases between them. Germline-derived CDR1 and CDR2 are MDHEN and SYDVKM. This CDR3 contains 15 residues. Here the CDR3 DNA reads TGTGCCAGCACTTCTTGGGACATTGGGGGTCAGCCCCAGCATTTT. This sequence encodes CASTSWDIGGQPQHF.

The CDR3 here is CASTGVGASYTQYF. CDR3 nucleotide sequence: TGTGCCAGCACGGGCGTGGGGGCGTCATATACGCAGTATTTT. This chain connects TRBV25-1 to TRBJ2-3; the D gene is possibly TRBD1 (6 bases). Trimming removed 7 bases from V and 7 bases from J, with 18 bases in between. This CDR3 contains 14 residues. Germline V lookup: CDR1 MGHDK, CDR2 SYGVNS.

The rearrangement uses TRBV30 and TRBJ2-1; 9 bases are shared with TRBD2. V was clipped by 5 bases and J by 7 bases; unmatched bases: 3. Germline-derived CDR1 and CDR2 are GTSNPN and SVGIG (reference sequence). The CDR3 extends over 12 amino acids. The CDR3 nucleotides read TGTGCCTGGGAAACTAGCGGGAATGAGCAGTTCTTC. It specifies CAWETSGNEQFF.